This T cell receptor (beta chain) was identified during a study of T cells in Graves' hyperthyroidism and ophthalmopathy. Findings and caveats of the study: Ophthalmopathy, which appeared later, was predicted by the model a median around 6 months before onset.

CDR3 length: 13 amino acids. V was shortened by 6 bases and J by 3 bases, with 15 bases between the two germline ends. Germline CDR1 and CDR2: SQVTM and ANQGSEA. This clonotype was detected ten times or more. Its specificity is not known. RNA transcripts gave rise to amplified TCR beta CDR3 regions. RT-PCR in the first round (using the HTBI primer set) targeted the TCR CDR3. Via MiXCR, TCRdb re-called the multiplex PCR reads, giving one row per CDR3 protein. The table lists 350,000 to 450,000 distinct CDR3 sequences, around an eighth of them singletons. The source material was blood. This sequence joins TRBV29-1 and TRBJ2-7; D not resolved. This TCR came from a man in his fifties with Graves' ophthalmopathy. For the CDR3, the DNA is TGCAGCGTAGGCCGGAGTCAGGACTACGAGCAGTACTTC. Encoded protein: CSVGRSQDYEQYF.